The entry that follows covers one T cell receptor beta chain sequence. The data stem from a study of CD8 T cells in Susac syndrome. CDR1 and CDR2 (germline): SQVTM, ANQGSEA. The CDR3 extends over 15 amino acids. Unmatched junction bases numbered 10, after V lost 2 bases and J lost 6 bases. Random hexamers served to reverse transcribe roughly 0.5 to 1 ug RNA. TCRdb independently ran MiXCR on the immunoSEQ multiplex PCR reads; one entry per CDR3 protein. The sample lists around 300,000 distinct CDR3 sequences, approximately 85% occurring once. Sequencing targeted TCR beta in T cells from blood (CD8+ and CD4+).

The receptor was derived from a human donor with multiple sclerosis. What was sequenced was CD8+ T cells from PBMCs. The rearrangement links TRBV29-1 to TRBJ2-5; the match to TRBD2 covers 9 bases. The CDR3 DNA follows: TGCAGCGTTGAATGGCTAGCGGGAATGGAGAAGACCCAGTACTTC. This codes for CSVEWLAGMEKTQYF.